The 5 T cell receptor beta chains presented below share a single source sample, sequenced in a study of blood T cell repertoires in COVID-19. This table comes from immunoSEQ multiplex PCR, and its TCRdb copy is limited to in-frame clones, with some not included. The sample has roughly 25,000 clones, 92% seen once; the top ten hold around 2.8%. The sample was peripheral blood. The receptor source for this set is a human donor in a cohort sampled during active COVID-19.

The chain is built from TRBV19 and TRBJ1-3, with a possible D match to TRBD1 (5 bases). The CDR3 is made up of 15 amino acids. Germline CDR1 LNHDA, CDR2 SQIVND (reference sequence). Trimming removed 5 bases from V and 3 bases from J, with 14 bases in between. CDR3 sequence reads: CASSLVGGVGNTIYF. DNA of the CDR3: TGTGCCAGTAGTCTGGTCGGAGGGGTTGGAAACACCATATATTTT.

This CDR3 reads CASSVGGLASNEQFF. CDR3 DNA sequence: TGTGCCAGCAGCGTAGGAGGACTGGCGAGCAATGAGCAGTTCTTC. The V gene is TRBV9, the J gene TRBJ2-1; D may be TRBD2 (5 bases). Germline V gene lookup returns CDR1 SGDLS and CDR2 YYNGEE. The germline V and J ends were trimmed by 0 bases and 6 bases, with 13 bases remaining between them. The CDR3 is 15 residues long. Supplemented by reference TRBV9 and TRBJ2-1, the full variable domain reads DSGVTQTPKHLITATGQRVTLRCSPRSGDLSVYWYQQSLDQGLQFLIQYYNGEERAKGNILERFSAQQFPDLHSELNLSSLELGDSALYFCASSVGGLASNEQFFGPGTRLTVL.

This chain uses TRBV4-1 with TRBJ1-5, with 10 bases lining up with TRBD1. CDR1 and CDR2 (germline): MGHRA, YSYEKL. Trimming took 4 bases from V and 7 from J; bases not matched to a gene: 7. This CDR3 has 15 residues. Here the CDR3 reads CASSRARQGAQPQHF. DNA of the CDR3: TGCGCCAGCAGCCGGGCTAGACAGGGGGCACAGCCCCAGCATTTT.

The chain uses TRBV19 and TRBJ2-1; 8 bases line up with TRBD1. The CDR3 contains 16 residues. Germline CDR1 reads LNHDA; CDR2 reads SQIVND (reference sequence). The V segment lost 6 bases and the J segment 2 bases; nucleotides outside the gene matches: 9. The CDR3 sequence is CASSSDLTGAYNEQFF. CDR3 sequence (DNA): TGTGCCAGTAGCTCTGATCTGACAGGGGCCTACAATGAGCAGTTCTTC.

The chain employs TRBV14 and TRBJ2-5, with 9 positions matching TRBD1. Germline V gene sequence: CDR1 SGHDN, CDR2 FVKESK. V lost 1 base and J lost 5; bases outside the gene matches: 11. The CDR3 is 17 amino acids. The CDR3 spells CASSQVVGTGRGETQYF. CDR3 coding DNA: TGTGCCAGCAGCCAAGTCGTAGGGACAGGGAGAGGGGAGACCCAGTACTTC.